This TCR beta chain appears in the sequencing data of a study of molecular identifiers for immune sequencing clone quantification. The sample holds a few counts of this clonotype. TCRdb reprocessed the PCR reads via MiXCR and lists one record per CDR3 protein. The repertoire has 100,000 or so distinct CDR3 sequences, around a third of them found once; the top ten carry around 3.8%. Trimming removed 6 bases from V and 8 bases from J, with 13 bases in between. The CDR3 has 13 amino acids. Germline V gives CDR1 MNHEY, CDR2 SVGAGI. Sorting was used to obtain naive CD8 T cells (CD8+CD4-CCR7+CD45RA+). The source material was naive CD8+ T cells from blood, with Jurkat cell RNA spiked in. Sample subset: FACS-sorted CD8+CD4-CCR7+CD45RA+ naive T cells. The V call is TRBV6-5, the J call TRBJ1-4, with a weak D call TRBD1 (5 bases). The TCR originated in a human donor in good health. Some libraries in this study had Jurkat cell RNA spiked in. The chain's CDR3 is CASSIGRAEKLFF. The CDR3 nucleotides read TGTGCCAGCAGCATCGGCAGGGCGGAAAAACTGTTTTTT.